There are many counts of the clone carrying this T cell receptor beta chain. This sample stems from a study of T cells in Graves' hyperthyroidism and ophthalmopathy. Hyperthyroidism had been newly diagnosed in patients aged 18 to 65, and its duration was under 2 months. The V gene lost 1 base and the J gene lost 2 bases, with 9 bases spanning the gap. The CDR3 has 13 residues. The germline gives CDR1 GTSNPN, CDR2 SVGIG (reference sequence). RNA transcripts yielded amplified TCR beta CDR3 regions. First-round RT-PCR with HTBI primers amplified the TCR CDR3 region. TCRdb re-called the multiplex PCR reads through MiXCR, storing one row per CDR3 protein. Of about 400,000 distinct CDR3 sequences listed, under 15% were seen once; the top ten hold about 9.1%.

This receptor was obtained from a woman under 30 with Graves' hyperthyroidism. Sequences were obtained from blood. This chain joins TRBV30 and TRBJ2-7; D is uncertain. The CDR3 DNA reads TGTGCCTGGAGTGAACGGGTCGCCTACGAGCAGTACTTC. It is translated as CAWSERVAYEQYF.